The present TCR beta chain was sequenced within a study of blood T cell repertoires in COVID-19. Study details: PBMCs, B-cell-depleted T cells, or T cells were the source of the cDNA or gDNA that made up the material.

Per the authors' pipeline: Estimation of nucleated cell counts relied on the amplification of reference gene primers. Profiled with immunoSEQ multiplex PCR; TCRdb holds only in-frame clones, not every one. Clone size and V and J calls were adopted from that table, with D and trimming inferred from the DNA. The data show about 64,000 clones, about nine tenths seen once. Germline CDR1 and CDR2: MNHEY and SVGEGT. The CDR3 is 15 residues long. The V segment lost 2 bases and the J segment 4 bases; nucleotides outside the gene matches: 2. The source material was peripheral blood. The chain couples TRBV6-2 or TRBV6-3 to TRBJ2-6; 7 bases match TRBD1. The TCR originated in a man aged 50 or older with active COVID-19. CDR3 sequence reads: CASSYRGLGANVLTF. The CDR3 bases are TGTGCCAGCAGTTACAGGGGGCTCGGGGCCAACGTCCTGACTTTC.